A selection of T cell receptor beta chains follows, all from one sample in a study of blood T cells in healthy people across ages. One entry per CDR3 protein results from TCRdb running MiXCR on the 5' RACE reads. In the table there are about 1.1 million distinct CDR3 sequences, more than 30% of which are singletons. The sequenced sample consisted of blood. The source of these receptors is a young man in good health. CDR3s include the opening cysteine and the closing phenylalanine or tryptophan. The D gene is left open where the match is weak. Clone size is stated in some rows and not others, as once, few, many or a class when expanded.

d_call: TRBD1
cdr3_length: 14
clone_size: -
j_call: TRBJ1-2
v_call: TRBV29-1
cdr3_nt: TGCAGCGTTGAAAAGGGACAGATTAACTATGGCTACACCTTC
cdr3_aa: CSVEKGQINYGYTF

d_call: -
cdr3_length: 15
clone_size: -
j_call: TRBJ1-2
v_call: TRBV6-1
cdr3_nt: TGTGCCAGCAGTCTGCAGGGTATCCGAAACTATGGCTACACCTTC
cdr3_aa: CASSLQGIRNYGYTF

d_call: -
cdr3_length: 14
clone_size: few
j_call: TRBJ2-1
v_call: TRBV2
cdr3_nt: TGTGCCAGCAGTGTTTGGCAAGGGAGCGGTGAGCAGTTCTTC
cdr3_aa: CASSVWQGSGEQFF

d_call: -
cdr3_length: 13
clone_size: few
j_call: TRBJ1-6
v_call: TRBV5-1
cdr3_nt: TGCGCCAGCAGCCCGGAACGGGATTCACCCCTCCACTTT
cdr3_aa: CASSPERDSPLHF

d_call: -
cdr3_length: 15
clone_size: few
j_call: TRBJ1-1
v_call: TRBV14
cdr3_nt: TGTGCCAGCAGCCAAGATATCGGCAGGGGAACTGAAGCTTTCTTT
cdr3_aa: CASSQDIGRGTEAFF

d_call: TRBD2
cdr3_length: 15
clone_size: few
j_call: TRBJ2-3
v_call: TRBV7-2
cdr3_nt: TGTGCCAGCGGCCCAGCGGGGGGAAACACAGATACGCAGTATTTT
cdr3_aa: CASGPAGGNTDTQYF

d_call: -
cdr3_length: 14
clone_size: -
j_call: TRBJ2-1
v_call: TRBV18
cdr3_nt: TGTGCCAGCCACATAGTACAGAACAGCAATGAGCAGTTCTTC
cdr3_aa: CASHIVQNSNEQFF

d_call: -
cdr3_length: 15
clone_size: -
j_call: TRBJ2-7
v_call: TRBV20-1
cdr3_nt: TGCAGTGCTAGAGGACAAGGGCCGAAAGCCTACGAGCAGTACTTC
cdr3_aa: CSARGQGPKAYEQYF

d_call: -
cdr3_length: 14
clone_size: few
j_call: TRBJ1-5
v_call: TRBV6-5
cdr3_nt: TGTGCCAGCAGTACAGGCCCCAGAGATCAGCCCCAGCATTTT
cdr3_aa: CASSTGPRDQPQHF

d_call: -
cdr3_length: 15
clone_size: -
j_call: TRBJ1-3
v_call: TRBV12-3/TRBV12-4
cdr3_nt: TGTGCCAGCAGTTTTGGGACACCTTCTGGAAACACCATATATTTT
cdr3_aa: CASSFGTPSGNTIYF

d_call: -
cdr3_length: 14
clone_size: -
j_call: TRBJ2-3
v_call: TRBV7-9
cdr3_nt: TGTACCGGTCCGTGGACACACATTCCAGATACGCAGTATTTT
cdr3_aa: CTGPWTHIPDTQYF

d_call: TRBD1
cdr3_length: 13
clone_size: -
j_call: TRBJ1-1
v_call: TRBV27
cdr3_nt: TGTGCCAGCAGTCCCCGACAGGGGAGAGGAGCTTTCTTT
cdr3_aa: CASSPRQGRGAFF

d_call: -
cdr3_length: 14
clone_size: -
j_call: TRBJ2-1
v_call: TRBV27
cdr3_nt: TGTGCCAGCAGTTTAGTAGGTTCCGGGAGTGAGCAGTTCTTC
cdr3_aa: CASSLVGSGSEQFF

d_call: -
cdr3_length: 12
clone_size: -
j_call: TRBJ2-7
v_call: TRBV6-2/TRBV6-3
cdr3_nt: TGTGCCACTGCGGCGAGAACCTACGAGCAGTACTTC
cdr3_aa: CATAARTYEQYF

d_call: -
cdr3_length: 12
clone_size: -
j_call: TRBJ1-1
v_call: TRBV20-1
cdr3_nt: TGCAGTGCCGACCAGGGATCCACTGAAGCTTTCTTT
cdr3_aa: CSADQGSTEAFF

d_call: -
cdr3_length: 14
clone_size: -
j_call: TRBJ2-4
v_call: TRBV28
cdr3_nt: TGTGCCACCAATGGTGGGCTAGCCAAAAACATTCAGTACTTC
cdr3_aa: CATNGGLAKNIQYF

d_call: TRBD1
cdr3_length: 17
clone_size: -
j_call: TRBJ2-3
v_call: TRBV20-1
cdr3_nt: TGCAGTGGGACGGGACAGGGTTTCACCTTGTCGATGGATACGCAGTATTTT
cdr3_aa: CSGTGQGFTLSMDTQYF

d_call: TRBD1
cdr3_length: 16
clone_size: -
j_call: TRBJ1-2
v_call: TRBV19
cdr3_nt: TGTGCCAGTAGTATCGGGACAGGGGCTTCGGACTATGGCTACACCTTC
cdr3_aa: CASSIGTGASDYGYTF

d_call: -
cdr3_length: 16
clone_size: -
j_call: TRBJ2-1
v_call: TRBV25-1
cdr3_nt: TGTGCCAGCAGTGAAGATCAGGGGTCCTCCTACAATGAGCAGTTCTTC
cdr3_aa: CASSEDQGSSYNEQFF

d_call: -
cdr3_length: 15
clone_size: -
j_call: TRBJ2-6
v_call: TRBV6-6
cdr3_nt: TGTGCCAGCAGTTACTCCCGAAATGGGGCCAACGTCCTGACTTTC
cdr3_aa: CASSYSRNGANVLTF

d_call: TRBD2
cdr3_length: 15
clone_size: -
j_call: TRBJ2-2
v_call: TRBV4-3
cdr3_nt: TGCGCCAGCAGCCCCGGGACTAGTTTCACCGGGGAGCTGTTTTTT
cdr3_aa: CASSPGTSFTGELFF

d_call: TRBD1
cdr3_length: 14
clone_size: once
j_call: TRBJ1-1
v_call: TRBV12-3/TRBV12-4
cdr3_nt: TGTGCCAGCAGGGGGACAGGGGCGAACACTGAAGCTTTCTTT
cdr3_aa: CASRGTGANTEAFF

d_call: -
cdr3_length: 13
clone_size: few
j_call: TRBJ2-1
v_call: TRBV6-6
cdr3_nt: TGTGCCAGCAGTCCACGGGACTACAATGAGCAGTTCTTC
cdr3_aa: CASSPRDYNEQFF

d_call: -
cdr3_length: 15
clone_size: few
j_call: TRBJ2-3
v_call: TRBV20-1
cdr3_nt: TGCAGTGCTAGTGGGGGGGGGCCAAGCACAGATACGCAGTATTTT
cdr3_aa: CSASGGGPSTDTQYF

d_call: -
cdr3_length: 16
clone_size: few
j_call: TRBJ2-7
v_call: TRBV6-5
cdr3_nt: TGTGCCAGCAGTTACGCTGCGCCGGACCAGACCTACGAGCAGTACTTC
cdr3_aa: CASSYAAPDQTYEQYF

d_call: TRBD1
cdr3_length: 15
clone_size: -
j_call: TRBJ1-4
v_call: TRBV12-3/TRBV12-4
cdr3_nt: TGTGCCAGCAGCCCCCGACAGGGTAGGGGTGAAAAACTGTTTTTT
cdr3_aa: CASSPRQGRGEKLFF

d_call: -
cdr3_length: 13
clone_size: few
j_call: TRBJ2-1
v_call: TRBV5-6
cdr3_nt: TGTGCCAGCAGCTTGTGGCAGAATGATGAGCAGTTCTTC
cdr3_aa: CASSLWQNDEQFF

d_call: TRBD1
cdr3_length: 12
clone_size: few
j_call: TRBJ2-3
v_call: TRBV30
cdr3_nt: TGTGCCTTCGAGACAGGGGGAGATACGCAGTATTTT
cdr3_aa: CAFETGGDTQYF

d_call: -
cdr3_length: 15
clone_size: few
j_call: TRBJ1-1
v_call: TRBV12-3/TRBV12-4
cdr3_nt: TGTGCCAGCAGTTTGAATCAACTACTAAACACTGAAGCTTTCTTT
cdr3_aa: CASSLNQLLNTEAFF